This T cell receptor (beta chain) comes out of a study of naive and memory T cell subsets. General study points: The RNA method is potentially sensitive to activation and differentiation changes.

Amplification of ligated cDNA took four PCR rounds with SP2 and nested alpha and beta constant primers. TCRdb fed the 5' RACE reads into MiXCR, producing one record per CDR3 protein. Here the sample spans about 48,000 distinct CDR3 sequences, approximately 4.5% being singletons. This clonotype was recorded at least ten times. What it binds is unknown. The library had UMIs added by 3' ligation of an oligonucleotide to TCR cDNA. The germline V gene has CDR1 LGHNA and CDR2 YSLEER. This CDR3 contains 15 residues. Trimming took off 3 bases at V and 4 bases at J, with 15 bases between the two ends. This TCR was sampled from a female donor in good health. This chain links TRBV4-3 with TRBJ2-5, with D perhaps matching TRBD1 (6 bases). CDR3 sequence reads: CASSQNRVPLETQYF. For the CDR3, the DNA is TGCGCCAGCAGCCAGAACAGGGTGCCCCTAGAGACCCAGTACTTC.